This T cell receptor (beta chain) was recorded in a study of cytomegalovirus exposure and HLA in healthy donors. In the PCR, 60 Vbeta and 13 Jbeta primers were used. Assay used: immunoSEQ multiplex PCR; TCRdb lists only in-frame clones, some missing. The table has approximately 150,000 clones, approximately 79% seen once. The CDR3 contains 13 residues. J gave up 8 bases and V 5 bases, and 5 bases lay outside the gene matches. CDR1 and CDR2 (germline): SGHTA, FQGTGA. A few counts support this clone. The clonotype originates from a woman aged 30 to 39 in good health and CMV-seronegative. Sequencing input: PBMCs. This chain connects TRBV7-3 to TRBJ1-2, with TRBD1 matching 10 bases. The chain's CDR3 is CASSPTGGIGYTF. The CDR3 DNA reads TGTGCCAGCAGCCCGACAGGGGGCATAGGCTACACCTTC.